This T cell receptor (beta chain) was captured in a study of OX40 agonist ivuxolimab in advanced cancers. Study information: Of the participants, 35% to 50% had some prior anti-PD-1, anti-PD-L1 or anti-CTLA-4 therapy, which was allowed. Study-wide findings and caveats: Partial responders at 0.1-3.0 mg/kg had among the lowest clonal expansion. Within 6 weeks, CD4+ and CD8+ blood T cells expanded clonally at 0.1 to 3.0 mg/kg.

This CDR3 contains 13 residues. V lost 0 bases and J lost 6, with 9 bases in between. Germline CDR1 and CDR2: LNHNV and YYDKDF (reference sequence). The protocol was immunoSEQ multiplex PCR, while the TCRdb copy is restricted to in-frame clones and leaves out a portion. The sample holds 35,000 to 40,000 clones, roughly 82% seen once. On this clone itself: Its antigen is not identified.

The TCR originated in an adult with an advanced solid tumor such as melanoma, head and neck, liver or kidney cancer. The chain links TRBV15 to TRBJ2-7; D remains unclear. Sequencing was performed on CD4+ or CD8+ T cells sorted from blood, taken in a trial of the OX40 agonist ivuxolimab. This CDR3 is CATSRENRPEQYF. DNA of the CDR3: TGTGCCACCAGCAGAGAAAACAGACCCGAGCAGTACTTC.